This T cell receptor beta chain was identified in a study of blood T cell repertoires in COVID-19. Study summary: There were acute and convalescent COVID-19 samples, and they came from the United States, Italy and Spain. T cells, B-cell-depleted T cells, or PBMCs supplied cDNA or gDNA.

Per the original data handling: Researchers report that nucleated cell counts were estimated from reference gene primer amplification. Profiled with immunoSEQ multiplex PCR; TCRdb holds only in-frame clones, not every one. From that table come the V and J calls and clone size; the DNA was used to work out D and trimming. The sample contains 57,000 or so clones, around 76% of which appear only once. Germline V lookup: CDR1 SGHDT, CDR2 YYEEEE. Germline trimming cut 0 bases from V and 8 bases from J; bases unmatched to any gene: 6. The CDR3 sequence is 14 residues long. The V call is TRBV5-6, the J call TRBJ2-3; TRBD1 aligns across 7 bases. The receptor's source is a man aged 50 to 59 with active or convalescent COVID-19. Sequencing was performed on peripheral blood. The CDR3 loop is CASSLDRGDSTQYF. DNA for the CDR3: TGTGCCAGCAGCTTGGACAGGGGAGACAGTACGCAGTATTTT.